The table lists the clone carrying this TCR beta chain with a few counts. This sample stems from a study of CD8 T cells in ankylosing spondylitis. Each CDR3 protein gets one entry after TCRdb re-called the 5' RACE reads with MiXCR. Altogether 150,000 to 200,000 distinct CDR3 sequences are present, roughly 13% being singletons, with the ten largest covering approximately 10%. Sample: blood, either unsorted or a sorted T cell fraction (not recorded which). The source of this sequence is a female donor with ankylosing spondylitis or in good health (not recorded which).

This chain's CDR3 is CASSSGWAASSYNEQFF. DNA for the CDR3: TGCGCCAGCAGCTCGGGGTGGGCGGCAAGCTCCTACAATGAGCAGTTCTTC. The chain combines TRBV5-1 with TRBJ2-1, with a tentative D call TRBD2 (5 bases). The CDR3 sequence is 17 residues long. From germline, CDR1 is SGHRS and CDR2 YFSETQ. Trimming cost V 3 bases and J 0 bases, with 16 bases left between them.